This T cell receptor (beta chain) was obtained from a study of PD-L1 blockade in urothelial cancer. Study as a whole: T cells numbered a median of around 140,000 in the blood samples.

The CDR3 runs 14 residues. The germline V gene has CDR1 SGHRS and CDR2 YFSETQ. V was trimmed by 5 bases and J by 5 bases, leaving 15 bases between them. Time point reported: peripheral blood 6 weeks after treatment start. Spiking each PCR with synthetic TCR analog templates was performed. Profiled with immunoSEQ multiplex PCR; TCRdb holds only in-frame clones, not every one. Of about 48,000 clones in the sample, roughly 80% were seen once. This receptor was identified in a man aged 65 to 85 with urothelial cancer. The sequencing here drew on PBMCs, taken around atezolizumab (anti-PD-L1) treatment. This chain joins TRBV5-1 and TRBJ2-3, with D perhaps matching TRBD2 (7 bases). CDR3 region: CASRRGREEDTQYF. The CDR3 bases are TGCGCCAGCAGAAGGGGGAGGGAGGAAGATACGCAGTATTTT.